This T cell receptor beta chain emerged from a study of T cell responses to AZD1222 COVID-19 vaccine. Across the whole study: It was second doses at about 4 or about 12 weeks that were pooled.

Data came from immunoSEQ multiplex PCR; TCRdb stores just in-frame clones and leaves some out. The top ten hold roughly 4.9% of the sample, which has some 86,000 clones, approximately 90% seen once. This clone was observed once. Germline CDR1 GTSNPN, CDR2 SVGIG (reference sequence). The CDR3 totals 14 residues. V was cut by 1 base and J by 8 bases, with 15 bases left in between. V usage is TRBV30 and J usage is TRBJ2-1; the D is unclear. The sequence came from an adult in good health. Sequencing used peripheral blood, obtained on day 0 of AZD1222 vaccination. CDR3 DNA: TGTGCCTGGAGTGGCGGCTTCTCCCATCATGAGCAGTTCTTC. As protein: CAWSGGFSHHEQFF.